This T cell receptor beta chain is drawn from a study of OX40 agonist ivuxolimab in advanced cancers. This CDR3 is 11 amino acids long. Per germline, CDR1 DFQATT and CDR2 SNEGSKA (reference sequence). Produced via immunoSEQ multiplex PCR; TCRdb's table is partial and in-frame only. The sample records tens of thousands of clones, about 85% being singletons. The sequence derives from an adult with an advanced solid tumor such as melanoma, head and neck, liver or kidney cancer. Material: CD4+ or CD8+ T cells sorted from blood, obtained in a trial of the OX40 agonist ivuxolimab. The chain carries TRBV20-1 and TRBJ1-1, with D possibly being TRBD1 (6 bases). The CDR3 loop reads CRGGRNTEAFF. CDR3 bases: TGCAGGGGGGGGCGGAACACTGAAGCTTTCTTT.